This T cell receptor beta chain stems from a study of blood T cell repertoires in COVID-19 (dated by TCRdb to the early 2020s). About the study as a whole: Samples from collaborators originated in the United States, Italy and Spain and spanned both the acute and convalescent phases of COVID-19. Where HLA class I and class II types were available, the types were taken from metadata supplied by the sample provider, not from assay-based typing. Sample metadata almost always included a de-identified subject ID, COVID-19 status, age in years and sex. The material from the prospective study consisted of cDNA or gDNA derived from T cells, B-cell-depleted T cells, or PBMCs. The dataset comprised deeply sampled blood TCRbeta repertoires from subjects exposed to, actively infected with, or recovered from COVID-19. The repertoires were released in a freely available public database meant as a resource for research on the immune response to SARS-CoV-2. The samples were drawn from the first 160 participants of the ongoing ImmuneRACE study and from more than 1,000 subjects provided by 6 global collaborators.

The CDR3 sequence holds 13 residues, the cysteine and phenylalanine included. Here the CDR3 DNA is all that survives: 39 bases in frame from base 1. At the junction V is shortened by 3 bases and J by 6 bases, with 8 bases in between. CDR1 and CDR2 are read off the germline V gene as MRHNA and SNTAGT. TCRbeta CDR3 regions were amplified from genomic DNA by means of the immunoSEQ Assay, a bias-controlled multiplex PCR. As for the original processing: The number of nucleated cells in each sample was estimated from the amplification of reference gene primers within the assay. Sequence reads were collapsed and filtered to measure the absolute abundance of every unique TCRbeta CDR3 rearrangement. Productive Simpson clonality was computed per sample as the square root of Simpson's diversity index over productive rearrangements. Sourced from immuneACCESS, this table was stored by TCRdb with only in-frame sequences that have V and J called. A share of the clones is absent; for the studies checked, an unresolved V gene accounts for under half, and the remainder has no known explanation. That table is the source of V, J and clone size, and D and trimming were worked out from the DNA. The sample table records about 360,000 clones; around 90% of these occur just once. The ten biggest clones cover less than 3.5% of the sample.

Each collaborating institution followed its own protocols to collect whole blood in K2EDTA tubes. For TCRbeta analysis, collaborators shipped samples as frozen whole blood, isolated PBMCs, or DNA extracted from either of those sample types. Concerning this clone: There is no known antigen for this receptor. No per-base quality is available; no much larger clone lies one base away.

Here is what the overall study found, with its caveats: Clinical and demographic metadata were provided uncurated, with the amount varying by source and participant.

Here the chain combines TRBV6-4 and TRBJ2-2, with no confident D gene call. This TCR was sampled from a human donor in a cohort sampled during active COVID-19. Sample: peripheral blood. The DNA sequence is TGTGCCAGCAGTGATAGTTACCCCGGGGAGCTGTTTTTT. Translated, this is CASSDSYPGELFF.